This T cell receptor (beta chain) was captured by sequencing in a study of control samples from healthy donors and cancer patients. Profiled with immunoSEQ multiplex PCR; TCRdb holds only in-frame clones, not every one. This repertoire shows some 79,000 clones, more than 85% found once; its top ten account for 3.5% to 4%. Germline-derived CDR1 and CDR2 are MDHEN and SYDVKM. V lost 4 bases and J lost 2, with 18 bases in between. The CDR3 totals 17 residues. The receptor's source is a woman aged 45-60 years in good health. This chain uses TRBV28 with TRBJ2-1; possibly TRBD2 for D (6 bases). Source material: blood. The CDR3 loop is CASSYQSGTGPYNEQFF. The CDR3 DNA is TGTGCCAGCAGTTACCAATCCGGGACTGGGCCCTACAATGAGCAGTTCTTC.